This TCR beta chain is drawn from a study of shared clonotypes between healthy human individuals. Assay: immunoSEQ multiplex PCR; the TCRdb copy retains only in-frame clones and omits some. In the table there are 1.5 million to 2.5 million clones, about 95% of which are singletons. V lost 0 bases to trimming and J lost 4 bases; unmatched junction nucleotides: 10. In germline, CDR1 is SGHVS, CDR2 FNYEAQ. This CDR3 comprises 17 residues. Selected positively for CCR7 and CD45RO-negative, naive CD8 cells excluded terminally differentiated effector memory CD45RA+ cells. This chain joins TRBV7-6 and TRBJ2-3, with TRBD2 identical over 7 bases. The clonotype was recovered from a young man in good health. The sample consisted of naive CD8+ T cells sorted from blood. This CDR3 is CASSLAASGPQADTQYF. CDR3 in DNA: TGTGCCAGCAGCTTAGCTGCTAGCGGCCCTCAGGCAGATACGCAGTATTTT.